This TCR beta chain was retrieved from a study of blood T cell repertoires in COVID-19. Study background: Researchers got acute and convalescent COVID-19 samples from the United States, Italy and Spain. Sources were T cells, B-cell-depleted T cells, or PBMCs; the material itself was cDNA or gDNA.

Remarks on this clone: An end of the junction does not agree with germline; a read error may underlie this.

Germline-derived CDR1 and CDR2 are SNHLY and FYNNEI. This CDR3 spans 10 amino acids. Methods used by the authors: Amplification of reference gene primers was used by the study to estimate nucleated cell counts. The repertoire was sequenced with immunoSEQ multiplex PCR; TCRdb's copy has only in-frame clones and lacks some. That table supplies the V and J calls and clone size; D and trimming were determined from the DNA. The sample includes 85,000 to 130,000 clones, around 90% of them seen just once. This clonotype was obtained from a human donor in a cohort sampled during active COVID-19. This chain uses TRBV2 with TRBJ2-5; no firm D call. The sequenced sample was peripheral blood. The CDR3 DNA follows: TGTGCCAGCAGCGAAGAGACCCAGTACTTC. Amino acid sequence: CASSEETQYF.